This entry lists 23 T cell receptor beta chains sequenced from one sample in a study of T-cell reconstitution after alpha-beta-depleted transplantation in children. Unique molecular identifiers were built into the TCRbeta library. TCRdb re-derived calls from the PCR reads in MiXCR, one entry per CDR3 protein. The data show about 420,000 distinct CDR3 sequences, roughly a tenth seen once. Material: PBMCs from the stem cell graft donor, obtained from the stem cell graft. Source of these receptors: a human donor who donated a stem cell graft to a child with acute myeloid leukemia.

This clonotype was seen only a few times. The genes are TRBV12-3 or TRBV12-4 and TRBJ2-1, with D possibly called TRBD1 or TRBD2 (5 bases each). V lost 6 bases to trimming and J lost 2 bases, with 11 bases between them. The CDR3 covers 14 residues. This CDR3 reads CASRGPAPYNEQFF. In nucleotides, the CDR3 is TGTGCCAGCAGGGGACCGGCCCCCTACAATGAGCAGTTCTTC.

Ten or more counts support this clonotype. In DNA form, the CDR3 reads TGTGCCAGCAGCTCACTGAAGGGAGAGACCCAGTACTTC. This gives the protein CASSSLKGETQYF. The rearrangement uses TRBV7-2 and TRBJ2-5, with unresolved D. V was cut by 4 bases and J by 4 bases, with 10 bases left in between. The CDR3 totals 13 residues. Germline lookup yields CDR1 SGHTA and CDR2 FQGNSA.

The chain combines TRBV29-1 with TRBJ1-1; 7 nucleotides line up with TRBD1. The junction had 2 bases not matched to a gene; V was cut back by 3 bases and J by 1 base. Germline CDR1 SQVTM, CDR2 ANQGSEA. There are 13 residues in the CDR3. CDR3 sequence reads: CSVDRGWNTEAFF. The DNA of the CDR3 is TGCAGCGTTGACAGGGGGTGGAACACTGAAGCTTTCTTT. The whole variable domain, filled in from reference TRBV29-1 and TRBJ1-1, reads SAVISQKPSRDICQRGTSLTIQCQVDSQVTMMFWYRQQPGQSLTLIATANQGSEATYESGFVIDKFPISRPNLTFSTLTVSNMSPEDSSIYLCSVDRGWNTEAFFGQGTRLTVV.

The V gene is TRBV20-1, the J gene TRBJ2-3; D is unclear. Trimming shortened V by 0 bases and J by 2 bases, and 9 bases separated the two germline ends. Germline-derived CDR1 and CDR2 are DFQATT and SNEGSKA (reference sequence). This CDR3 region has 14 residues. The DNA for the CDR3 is TGCAGTGCTAGAGATCAAAGTGTCACAGATACGCAGTATTTT. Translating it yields CSARDQSVTDTQYF.

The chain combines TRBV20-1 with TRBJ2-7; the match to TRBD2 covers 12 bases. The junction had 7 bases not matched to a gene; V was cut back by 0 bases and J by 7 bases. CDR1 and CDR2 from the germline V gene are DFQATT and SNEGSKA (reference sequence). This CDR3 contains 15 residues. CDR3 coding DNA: TGCAGTGCTAGAGATCTAGCGGGAGGGCCCCAGGAGCAGTACTTC. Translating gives CSARDLAGGPQEQYF.

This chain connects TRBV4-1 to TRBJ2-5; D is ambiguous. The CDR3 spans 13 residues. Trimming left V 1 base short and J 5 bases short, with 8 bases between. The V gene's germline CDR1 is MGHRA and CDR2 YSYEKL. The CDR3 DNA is TGCGCCAGCAGCCAAGTTCTATCCGAGACCCAGTACTTC. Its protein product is CASSQVLSETQYF.

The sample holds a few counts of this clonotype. The chain's CDR3 is CSARSHLQGNTEAFF. The DNA of the CDR3 is TGCAGTGCTAGAAGTCATTTGCAGGGAAACACTGAAGCTTTCTTT. The V call is TRBV20-1, the J call TRBJ1-1; maybe TRBD1 (5 bases). Between the trimmed V and J ends, which lost 2 bases and 2 bases, there was a span of 15 bases. The CDR3 is 15 amino acids. Germline CDR1 is DFQATT and CDR2 is SNEGSKA (reference sequence).

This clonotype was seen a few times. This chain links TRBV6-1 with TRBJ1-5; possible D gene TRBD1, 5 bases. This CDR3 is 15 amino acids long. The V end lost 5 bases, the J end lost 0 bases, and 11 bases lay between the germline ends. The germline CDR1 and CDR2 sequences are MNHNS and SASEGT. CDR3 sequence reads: CASSPTVYSNQPQHF. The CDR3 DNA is TGTGCCAGCAGTCCGACAGTCTATAGCAATCAGCCCCAGCATTTT.

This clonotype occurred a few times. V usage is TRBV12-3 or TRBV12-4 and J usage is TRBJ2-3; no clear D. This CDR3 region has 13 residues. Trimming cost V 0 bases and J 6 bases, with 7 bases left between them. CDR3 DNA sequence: TGTGCCAGCAGTTTAGCCTATGGGGATACGCAGTATTTT. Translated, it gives CASSLAYGDTQYF.

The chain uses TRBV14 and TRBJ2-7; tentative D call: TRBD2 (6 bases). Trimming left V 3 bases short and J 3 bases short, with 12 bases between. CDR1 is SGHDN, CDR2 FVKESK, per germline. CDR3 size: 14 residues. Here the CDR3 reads CASSHRDFLYEQYF. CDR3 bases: TGTGCCAGCAGCCACCGGGACTTTCTCTACGAGCAGTACTTC.

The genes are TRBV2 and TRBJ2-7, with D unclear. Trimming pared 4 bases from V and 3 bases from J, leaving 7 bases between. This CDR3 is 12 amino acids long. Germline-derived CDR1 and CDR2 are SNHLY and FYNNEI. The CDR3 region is CASSVYLYEQYF. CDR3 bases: TGTGCCAGCAGTGTATACCTCTACGAGCAGTACTTC.

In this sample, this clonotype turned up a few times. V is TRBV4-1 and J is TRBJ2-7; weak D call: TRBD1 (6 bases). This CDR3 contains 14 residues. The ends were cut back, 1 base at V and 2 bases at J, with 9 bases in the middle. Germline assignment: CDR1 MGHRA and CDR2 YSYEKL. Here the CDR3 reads CASSQVQGAYEQYV. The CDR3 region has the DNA TGCGCCAGCAGCCAAGTACAGGGTGCCTACGAGCAGTACGTC.

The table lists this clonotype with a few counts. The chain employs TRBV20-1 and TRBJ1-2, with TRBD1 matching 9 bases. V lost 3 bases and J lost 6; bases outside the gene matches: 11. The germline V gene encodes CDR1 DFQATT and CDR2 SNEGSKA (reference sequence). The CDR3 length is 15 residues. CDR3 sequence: CSASTTGTGYNGYTF. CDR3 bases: TGCAGTGCTAGTACAACCGGGACAGGGTATAATGGCTACACCTTC.

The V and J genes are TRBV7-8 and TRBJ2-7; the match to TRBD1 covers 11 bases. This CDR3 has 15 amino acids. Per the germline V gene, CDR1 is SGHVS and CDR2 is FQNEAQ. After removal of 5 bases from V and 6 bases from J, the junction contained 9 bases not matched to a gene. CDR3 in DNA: TGTGCCAGCAGCCCACGGTTAGGACAGGGGGCCGAGCAGTACGTC. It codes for CASSPRLGQGAEQYV.

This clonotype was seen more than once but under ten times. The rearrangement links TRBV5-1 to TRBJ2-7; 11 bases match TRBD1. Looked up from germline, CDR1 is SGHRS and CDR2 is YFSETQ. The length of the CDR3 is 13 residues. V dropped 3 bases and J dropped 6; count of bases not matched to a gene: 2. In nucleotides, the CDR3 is TGCGCCAGCAGCTGGACAGGGGGCCGCGAGCAGTACGTC. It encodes CASSWTGGREQYV.

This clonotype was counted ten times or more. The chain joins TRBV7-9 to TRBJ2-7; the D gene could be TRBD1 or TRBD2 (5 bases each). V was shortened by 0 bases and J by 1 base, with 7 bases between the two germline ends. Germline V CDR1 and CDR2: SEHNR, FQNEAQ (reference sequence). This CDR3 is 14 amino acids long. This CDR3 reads CASSLAGESYEQYF. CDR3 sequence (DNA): TGTGCCAGCAGCTTAGCAGGGGAGTCCTACGAGCAGTACTTC.

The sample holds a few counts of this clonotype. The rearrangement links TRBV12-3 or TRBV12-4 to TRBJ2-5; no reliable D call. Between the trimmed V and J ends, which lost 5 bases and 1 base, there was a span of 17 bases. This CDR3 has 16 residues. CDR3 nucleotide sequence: TGTGCCAGCAGTACAACCGTCAAGGCAAGCCAAGAGACCCAGTACTTC. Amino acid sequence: CASSTTVKASQETQYF.

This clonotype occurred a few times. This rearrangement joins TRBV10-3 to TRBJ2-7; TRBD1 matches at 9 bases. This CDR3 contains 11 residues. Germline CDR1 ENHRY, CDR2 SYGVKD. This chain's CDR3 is CAINPPGTGLV. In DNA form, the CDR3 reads TGTGCCATCAACCCACCCGGGACAGGGCTAGTC.

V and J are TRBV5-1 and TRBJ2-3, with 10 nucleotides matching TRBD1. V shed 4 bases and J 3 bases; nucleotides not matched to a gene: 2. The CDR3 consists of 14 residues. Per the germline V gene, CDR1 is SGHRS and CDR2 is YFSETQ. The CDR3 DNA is TGCGCCAGCAGCCGACAGGGGGCTACAGATACGCAGTATTTT. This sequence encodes CASSRQGATDTQYF.

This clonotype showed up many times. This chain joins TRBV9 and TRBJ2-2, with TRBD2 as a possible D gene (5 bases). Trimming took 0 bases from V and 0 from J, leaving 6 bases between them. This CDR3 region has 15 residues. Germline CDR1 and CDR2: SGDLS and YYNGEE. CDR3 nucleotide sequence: TGTGCCAGCAGCGTAGGGACTTCGAACACCGGGGAGCTGTTTTTT. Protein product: CASSVGTSNTGELFF.

In DNA form, the CDR3 reads TGTGCCAGCAGTTTATTCCTAGCGGGAGTCTACAATGAGCAGTTCTTC. Protein: CASSLFLAGVYNEQFF. The genes are TRBV27 and TRBJ2-1; 10 positions match TRBD2. With V trimmed by 1 base and J by 3 bases, 3 bases remained unmatched. The CDR3 runs to 16 residues. Germline V lookup: CDR1 MNHEY, CDR2 SMNVEV (reference sequence).

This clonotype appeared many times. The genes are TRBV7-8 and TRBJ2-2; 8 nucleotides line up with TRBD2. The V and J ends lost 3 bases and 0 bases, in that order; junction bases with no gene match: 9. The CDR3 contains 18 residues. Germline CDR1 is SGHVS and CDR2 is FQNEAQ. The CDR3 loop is CASSFKREIVANTGELFF. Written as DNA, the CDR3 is TGTGCCAGCAGCTTTAAGCGGGAGATTGTCGCGAACACCGGGGAGCTGTTTTTT.

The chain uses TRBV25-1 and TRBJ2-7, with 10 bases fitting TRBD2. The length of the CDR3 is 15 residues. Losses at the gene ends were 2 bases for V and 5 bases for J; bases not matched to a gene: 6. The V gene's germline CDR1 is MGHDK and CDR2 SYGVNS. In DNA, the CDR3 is TGTGCCAGCAGTGAAGGGACTAGCGTTTTTAACGAGCAGTACTTC. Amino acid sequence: CASSEGTSVFNEQYF.